This is a list of T cell receptor beta chains from one sample in a study of beta chain features in type 1 diabetes. The assay was immunoSEQ multiplex PCR, and TCRdb's table has in-frame clones only and misses some. The data show about 660,000 clones, 11% to 15% seen once. Specimen: naive CD4+ T cells from blood. The receptors originated from a man aged 18-30 years with type 1 diabetes. Both conserved end residues are part of each CDR3. D genes are given only for firm matches. Where a row states a size, it is once, few, many or the class of an expanded clone; other rows omit it.

TRBD2	TRBJ2-5	TRBV2	15	few	TGTGCCAGCAGTGTGCTAGCGGGGGTTGAAGAGACCCAGTACTTC	CASSVLAGVEETQYF
TRBD2	TRBJ2-5	TRBV18	15	few	TGTGCCAGCTCCACTACGGGACTAGCGCAAGAGACCCAGTACTTC	CASSTTGLAQETQYF
NA	TRBJ2-1	TRBV7-2	14	NA	TGTGCCAGCAGCTCCCCGGGCTCCTACAATGAGCAGTTCTTC	CASSSPGSYNEQFF
TRBD2	TRBJ2-3	TRBV11-2	17	few	TGTGCCAGCAGCTCGCGACTAGCGGGGATGGCCACAGATACGCAGTATTTT	CASSSRLAGMATDTQYF
NA	TRBJ2-5	TRBV18	13	NA	TGTGCCAGCTCACCTGAGGGGACGGAGACCCAGTACTTC	CASSPEGTETQYF
NA	TRBJ2-1	TRBV19	14	once	TGTGCCAGTATTCTGACAGGTGGCTCTCATGAGCAGTTCTTC	CASILTGGSHEQFF
NA	TRBJ1-1	TRBV6-6	13	few	TGTGCCAGCACCTCCAGGGAAAGGACTGAAGCTTTCTTT	CASTSRERTEAFF
TRBD1	TRBJ2-6	TRBV28	17	NA	TGTGCCAGCACCTGGGACAGGGCCTCTTCCGGGGCCAACGTCCTGACTTTC	CASTWDRASSGANVLTF
TRBD2	TRBJ2-1	TRBV30	15	few	TGTGCCTGGAGCGCACTAGCGGGATTTTTCAATGAGCAGTTCTTC	CAWSALAGFFNEQFF
NA	TRBJ2-5	TRBV15	11	few	TGTGCCACCAGCCGTGAAGAGACCCAGTACTTC	CATSREETQYF
NA	TRBJ2-1	TRBV7-2	18	few	TGTGCCAGCAGCCTCACGGAAATTCCCCGTGGCTCCTACAATGAGCAGTTCTTC	CASSLTEIPRGSYNEQFF
NA	TRBJ2-7	TRBV6-6	15	NA	TGTGCCAGCAGGGGAGAATGGACCAACCCTTACGAGCAGTACTTC	CASRGEWTNPYEQYF
TRBD2	TRBJ2-7	TRBV27	21	few	TGTGCCAGCAGTTTGGGTCTGGGCCGGACTAGCGGGAATAGAGGGTTCTCCGAGCAGTACTTC	CASSLGLGRTSGNRGFSEQYF
TRBD2	TRBJ2-1	TRBV7-9	14	few	TGTGCCAGCCCCAGCGGGACGACCTACAATGAGCAGTTCTTC	CASPSGTTYNEQFF
NA	TRBJ1-2	TRBV29-1	18	NA	TGCAGCGTTGAAGATCTCTATGCAGGGCGAATATCTTCGGGTGGCTACACCTTC	CSVEDLYAGRISSGGYTF
NA	TRBJ2-4	TRBV28	14	NA	TGTGCCAGCACACAACTGGGAGGCAAAAACATTCAGTACTTC	CASTQLGGKNIQYF
NA	TRBJ2-7	TRBV11-2	14	NA	TGTGCCAGCAGCTTATTGCGCGGGGACTACGAGCAGTACTTC	CASSLLRGDYEQYF
NA	TRBJ1-1	TRBV13	15	few	TGTGCCAGCAGCCGACCCCTGACAGGAAACACTGAAGCTTTCTTT	CASSRPLTGNTEAFF
TRBD1	TRBJ2-7	TRBV5-1	15	NA	TGCGCCAGCAGCTTGATCTCAGGGGGCAGCTACGAGCAGTACTTC	CASSLISGGSYEQYF
TRBD1	TRBJ2-1	TRBV5-1	16	few	TGCGCCAGCAGTACATCGGGACAGGGCCTTTACAATGAGCAGTTCTTC	CASSTSGQGLYNEQFF
TRBD2	TRBJ2-2	TRBV2	14	NA	TGTGCCAGCACCGGACTAGCCTCTACCGGGGAGCTGTTTTTT	CASTGLASTGELFF
TRBD1	TRBJ2-7	TRBV11-2	14	NA	TGTGCCAGCAGCCCCAGGACAGGGGGGAACGAGCAGTACTTC	CASSPRTGGNEQYF